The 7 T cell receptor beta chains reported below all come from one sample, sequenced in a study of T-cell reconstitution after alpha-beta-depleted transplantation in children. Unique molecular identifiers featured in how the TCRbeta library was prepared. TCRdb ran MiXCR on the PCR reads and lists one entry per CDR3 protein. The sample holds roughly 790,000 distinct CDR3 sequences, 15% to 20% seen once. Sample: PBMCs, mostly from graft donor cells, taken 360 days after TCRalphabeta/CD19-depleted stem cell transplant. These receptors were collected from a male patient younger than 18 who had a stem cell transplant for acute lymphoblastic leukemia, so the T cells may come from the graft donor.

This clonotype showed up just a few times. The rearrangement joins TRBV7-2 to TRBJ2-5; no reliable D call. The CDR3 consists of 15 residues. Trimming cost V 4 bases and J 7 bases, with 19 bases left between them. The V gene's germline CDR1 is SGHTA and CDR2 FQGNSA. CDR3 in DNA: TGTGCCAGCAGCTCGAACCCGACCTATGCCGGGACCCAGTACTTC. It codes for CASSSNPTYAGTQYF. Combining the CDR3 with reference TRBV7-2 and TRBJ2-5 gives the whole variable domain GAGVSQSPSNKVTEKGKDVELRCDPISGHTALYWYRQSLGQGLEFLIYFQGNSAPDKSGLPSDRFSAERTGGSVSTLTIQRTQQEDSAVYLCASSSNPTYAGTQYFGPGTRLLVL.

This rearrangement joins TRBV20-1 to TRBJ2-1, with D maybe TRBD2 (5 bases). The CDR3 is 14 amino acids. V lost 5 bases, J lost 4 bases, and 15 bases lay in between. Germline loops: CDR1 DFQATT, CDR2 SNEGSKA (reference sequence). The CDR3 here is CSASSFGSYNEQFF. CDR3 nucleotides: TGCAGTGCTTCTAGCTTTGGGTCATACAATGAGCAGTTCTTC.

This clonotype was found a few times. As DNA, the CDR3 is TGTGCCAGCAGCTCGTCCACTAGCGGGTGGCACAATGAGCAGTTCTTC. Encoded protein: CASSSSTSGWHNEQFF. The V call is TRBV11-2, the J call TRBJ2-1, with 9 bases fitting TRBD2. V gave up 4 bases and J gave up 5 bases; unmatched junction bases: 9. CDR1 is SGHAT, CDR2 FQNNGV, per germline. The CDR3 totals 16 residues.

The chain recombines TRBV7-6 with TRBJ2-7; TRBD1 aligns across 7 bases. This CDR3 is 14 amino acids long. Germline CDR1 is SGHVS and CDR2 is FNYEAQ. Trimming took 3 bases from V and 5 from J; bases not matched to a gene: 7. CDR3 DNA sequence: TGTGCCAGCAGCTTCGGGCAGGGGGAGCACGAGCAGTACTTC. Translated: CASSFGQGEHEQYF. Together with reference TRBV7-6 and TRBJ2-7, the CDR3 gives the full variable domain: GAGVSQSPRYKVTKRGQDVALRCDPISGHVSLYWYRQALGQGPEFLTYFNYEAQQDKSGLPNDRFSAERPEGSISTLTIQRTEQRDSAMYRCASSFGQGEHEQYFGPGTRLTVT.

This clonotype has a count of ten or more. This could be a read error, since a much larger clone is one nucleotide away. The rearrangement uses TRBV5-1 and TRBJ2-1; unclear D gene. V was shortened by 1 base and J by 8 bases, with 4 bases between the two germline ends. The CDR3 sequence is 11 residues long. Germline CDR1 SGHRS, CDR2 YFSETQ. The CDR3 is CASSLNYEQFF. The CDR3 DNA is TGCGCCAGCAGCTTGAACTATGAGCAGTTCTTC.

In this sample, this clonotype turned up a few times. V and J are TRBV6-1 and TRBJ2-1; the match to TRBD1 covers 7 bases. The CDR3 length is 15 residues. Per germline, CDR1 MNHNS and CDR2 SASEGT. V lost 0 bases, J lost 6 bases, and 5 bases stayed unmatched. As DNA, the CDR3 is TGTGCCAGCAGTGAAGCTGGCACAGGGGCCAATGAGCAGTTCTTC. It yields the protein CASSEAGTGANEQFF.

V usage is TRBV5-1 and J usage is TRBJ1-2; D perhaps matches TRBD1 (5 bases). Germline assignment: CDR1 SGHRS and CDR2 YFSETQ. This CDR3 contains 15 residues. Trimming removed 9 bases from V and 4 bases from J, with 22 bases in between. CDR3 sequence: CATTYKLGTTYGYTF. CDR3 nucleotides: TGCGCCACCACATACAAGTTGGGGACTACCTATGGCTACACCTTC.